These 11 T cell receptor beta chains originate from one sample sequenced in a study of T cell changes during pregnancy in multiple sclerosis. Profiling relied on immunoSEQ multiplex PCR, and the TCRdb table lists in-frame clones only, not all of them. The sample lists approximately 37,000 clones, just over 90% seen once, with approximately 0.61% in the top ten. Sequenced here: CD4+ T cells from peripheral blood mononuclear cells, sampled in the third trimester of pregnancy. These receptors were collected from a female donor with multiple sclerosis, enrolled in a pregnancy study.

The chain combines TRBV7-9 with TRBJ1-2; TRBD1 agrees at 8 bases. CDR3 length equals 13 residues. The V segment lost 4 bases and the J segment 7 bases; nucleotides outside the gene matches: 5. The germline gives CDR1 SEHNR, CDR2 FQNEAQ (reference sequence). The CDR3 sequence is CASSSGTGGGYTF. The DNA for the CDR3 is TGTGCCAGCAGCTCAGGGACAGGCGGTGGCTACACCTTC. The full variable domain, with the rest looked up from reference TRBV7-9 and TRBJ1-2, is DTGVSQNPRHKITKRGQNVTFRCDPISEHNRLYWYRQTLGQGPEFLTYFQNEAQLEKSRLLSDRFSAERPKGSFSTLEIQRTEQGDSAMYLCASSSGTGGGYTFGSGTRLTVV.

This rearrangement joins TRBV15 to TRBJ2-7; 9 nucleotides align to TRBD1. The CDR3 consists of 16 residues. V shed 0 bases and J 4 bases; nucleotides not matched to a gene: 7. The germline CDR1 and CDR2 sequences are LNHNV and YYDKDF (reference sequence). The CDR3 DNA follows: TGTGCCACCAGCAGAGATGCAGGACAGGGGATTTACGAGCAGTACTTC. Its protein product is CATSRDAGQGIYEQYF.

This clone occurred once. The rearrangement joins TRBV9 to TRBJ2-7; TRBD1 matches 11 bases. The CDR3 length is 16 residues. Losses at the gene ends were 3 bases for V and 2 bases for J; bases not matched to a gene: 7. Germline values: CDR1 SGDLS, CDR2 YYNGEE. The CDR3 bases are TGTGCCAGCAGCGAAAGGGACAGGGGGTCCGCCTACGAGCAGTACTTC. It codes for CASSERDRGSAYEQYF.

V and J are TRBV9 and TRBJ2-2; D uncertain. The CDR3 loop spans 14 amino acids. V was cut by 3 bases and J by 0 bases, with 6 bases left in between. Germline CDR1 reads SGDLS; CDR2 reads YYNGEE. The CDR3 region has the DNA TGTGCCAGCAGCGCCCTAGCGAACACCGGGGAGCTGTTTTTT. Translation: CASSALANTGELFF.

CDR3 region: CASSIAGDRVDEQFF. The DNA for the CDR3 is TGTGCCAGTAGTATAGCAGGGGACAGGGTCGATGAGCAGTTCTTC. This sequence joins TRBV19 and TRBJ2-1; the match to TRBD1 covers 9 bases. There are 15 residues in the CDR3. Per germline, CDR1 LNHDA and CDR2 SQIVND (reference sequence). Losses at the gene ends were 1 base for V and 8 bases for J; bases not matched to a gene: 6.

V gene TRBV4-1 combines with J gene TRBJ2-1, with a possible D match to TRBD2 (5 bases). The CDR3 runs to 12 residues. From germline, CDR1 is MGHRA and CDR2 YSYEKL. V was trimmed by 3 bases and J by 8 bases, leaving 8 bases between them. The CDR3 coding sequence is TGCGCCAGCAGCCACCGAGCGGATGAGCAGTTCTTC. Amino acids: CASSHRADEQFF.

The CDR3 is CASTTGTYNEQFF. DNA of the CDR3: TGCGCCAGCACGACAGGGACCTACAATGAGCAGTTCTTC. The rearrangement joins TRBV5-1 to TRBJ2-1; 7 positions agree with TRBD1. Germline trimming cut 6 bases from V and 2 bases from J; bases unmatched to any gene: 2. The length of the CDR3 is 13 residues. Germline V lookup: CDR1 SGHRS, CDR2 YFSETQ.

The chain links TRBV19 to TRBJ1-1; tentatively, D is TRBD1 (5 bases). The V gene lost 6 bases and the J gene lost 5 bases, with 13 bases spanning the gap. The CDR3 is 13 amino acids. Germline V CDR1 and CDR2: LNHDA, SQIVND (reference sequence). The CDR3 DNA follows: TGTGCCAGTAGCGGGAGTCGGGGGACTGAAGCTTTCTTT. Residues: CASSGSRGTEAFF.

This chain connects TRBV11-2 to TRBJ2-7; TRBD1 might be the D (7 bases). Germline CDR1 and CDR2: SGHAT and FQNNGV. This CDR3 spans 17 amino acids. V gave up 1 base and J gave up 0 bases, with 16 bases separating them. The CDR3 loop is CASSLGRGQRSSYEQYF. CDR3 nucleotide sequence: TGTGCCAGCAGCTTAGGGCGGGGACAGAGAAGCTCCTACGAGCAGTACTTC.

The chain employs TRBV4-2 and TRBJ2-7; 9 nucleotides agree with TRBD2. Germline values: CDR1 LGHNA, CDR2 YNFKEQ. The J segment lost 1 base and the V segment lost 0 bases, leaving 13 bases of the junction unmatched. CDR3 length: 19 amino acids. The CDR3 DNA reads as TGTGCCAGCAGCCAAGATTATACGCGTCTTAGCGGGAGTTCCTACGAGCAGTACTTC. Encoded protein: CASSQDYTRLSGSSYEQYF.

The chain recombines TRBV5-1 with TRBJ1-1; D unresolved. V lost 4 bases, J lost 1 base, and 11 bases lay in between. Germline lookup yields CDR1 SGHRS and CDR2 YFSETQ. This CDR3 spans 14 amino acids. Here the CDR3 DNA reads TGCGCCAGCAGCGAGGCACTGCGGAACACTGAAGCTTTCTTT. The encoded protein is CASSEALRNTEAFF.